This record concerns one TCR beta chain sequence. The source of the sample is a study of Ad26.COV2.S vaccination and SARS-CoV-2 variants. Background on the study: Into the muscle, Ad26.COV2.S was dosed once or twice, 56 days apart.

Repertoires were generated with immunoSEQ multiplex PCR, while TCRdb's copy carries only in-frame clones and drops some. This sample has roughly 420,000 clones, with roughly 90% found just once. CDR3 length equals 17 residues. CDR1 and CDR2 (germline): SGHKS, YYEKEE (reference sequence). Between the trimmed V and J ends, which lost 1 base and 2 bases, there was a span of 18 bases. Treatment described: some 19 received Ad26.COV2.S at low or high dose, single or two shots; 5 received placebo; per-sample allocation not given. Vaccine and placebo recipients were sampled on day 63 after the first injection.

Source: peripheral blood, taken in a trial of Ad26.COV2.S vaccine versus placebo. This sequence joins TRBV5-5 and TRBJ1-2, with a tentative D call TRBD1 (5 bases). This receptor was obtained from a person between 18 and 65 years old who received the Ad26.COV2.S COVID-19 vaccine or a placebo. The CDR3 sequence is CASSLTGTHIGNYGYTF. CDR3 bases: TGTGCCAGCAGCTTGACCGGGACCCATATTGGGAACTATGGCTACACCTTC.